This TCR beta chain is from a study of cytomegalovirus exposure and HLA in healthy donors. Study-wide results and caveats: The authors enumerated 180 or so TCR beta chains as linked to cytomegalovirus. The majority of TCR sequences were rare, yet some public TCRs appeared in many donors.

Separate from the approximately 720-subject first cohort, the 120-subject validation cohort was the one that the donors belonged to. Trimming took off 4 bases at V and 2 bases at J, with 6 bases between the two ends. The CDR3 has 12 amino acids. CDR1 and CDR2 (germline): SNHLY, FYNNEI. The repertoire was sequenced with immunoSEQ multiplex PCR; TCRdb's copy has only in-frame clones and lacks some. The table shows about 49,000 clones, with around 91% occurring only once. Turning to this clone: Its matching antigen is unknown.

The sample consisted of PBMCs. The chain links TRBV2 to TRBJ2-7, with a tentative D call TRBD1 (6 bases). The clonotype was recovered from a man younger than 30 in good health and CMV-seronegative. The CDR3 DNA sequence: TGTGCCAGCAGTGGGACAGCCTACGAGCAGTACTTC. It specifies CASSGTAYEQYF.